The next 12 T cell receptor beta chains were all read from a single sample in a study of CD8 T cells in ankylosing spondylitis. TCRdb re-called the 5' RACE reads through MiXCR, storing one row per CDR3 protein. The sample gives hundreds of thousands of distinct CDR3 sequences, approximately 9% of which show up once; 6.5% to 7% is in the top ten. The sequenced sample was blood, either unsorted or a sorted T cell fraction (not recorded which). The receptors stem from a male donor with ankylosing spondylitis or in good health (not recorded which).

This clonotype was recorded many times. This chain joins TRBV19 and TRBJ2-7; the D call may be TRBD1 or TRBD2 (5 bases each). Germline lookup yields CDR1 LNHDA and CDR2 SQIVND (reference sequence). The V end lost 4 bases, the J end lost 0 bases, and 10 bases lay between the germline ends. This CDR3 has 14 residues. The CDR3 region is CASSRDALSYEQYF. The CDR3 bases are TGTGCCAGTAGTAGGGACGCACTCTCCTACGAGCAGTACTTC.

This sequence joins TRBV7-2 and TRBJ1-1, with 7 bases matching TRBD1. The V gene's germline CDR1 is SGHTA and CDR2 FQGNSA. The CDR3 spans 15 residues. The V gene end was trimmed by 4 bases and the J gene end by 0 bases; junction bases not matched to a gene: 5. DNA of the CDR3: TGTGCCAGCAGCTCTGACAGGGCCATGAACACTGAAGCTTTCTTT. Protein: CASSSDRAMNTEAFF.

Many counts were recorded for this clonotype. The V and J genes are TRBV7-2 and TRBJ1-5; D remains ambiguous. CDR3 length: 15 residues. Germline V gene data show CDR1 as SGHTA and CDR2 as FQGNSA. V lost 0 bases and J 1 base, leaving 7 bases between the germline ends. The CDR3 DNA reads TGTGCCAGCAGCTTAGCGCGGGAGAGCAATCAGCCCCAGCATTTT. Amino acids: CASSLARESNQPQHF.

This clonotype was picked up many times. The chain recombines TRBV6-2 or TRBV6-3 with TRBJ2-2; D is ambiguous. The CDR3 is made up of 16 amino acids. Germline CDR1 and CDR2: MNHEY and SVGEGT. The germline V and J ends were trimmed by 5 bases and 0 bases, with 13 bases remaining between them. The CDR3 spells CASSTRPTSNTGELFF. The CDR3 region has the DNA TGTGCCAGCAGTACCCGGCCCACTTCGAACACCGGGGAGCTGTTTTTT.

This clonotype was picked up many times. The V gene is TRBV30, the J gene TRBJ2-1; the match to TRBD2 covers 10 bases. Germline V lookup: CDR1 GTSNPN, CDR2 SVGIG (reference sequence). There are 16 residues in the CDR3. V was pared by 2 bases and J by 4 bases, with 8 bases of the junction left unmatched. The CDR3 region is CAWSRGRLAGYNEQFF. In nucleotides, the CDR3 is TGTGCCTGGAGTAGGGGCAGACTAGCGGGTTACAATGAGCAGTTCTTC. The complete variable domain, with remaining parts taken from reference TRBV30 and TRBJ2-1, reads SQTIHQWPATLVQPVGSPLSLECTVEGTSNPNLYWYRQAAGRGLQLLFYSVGIGQISSEVPQNLSASRPQDRQFILSSKKLLLSDSGFYLCAWSRGRLAGYNEQFFGPGTRLTVL.

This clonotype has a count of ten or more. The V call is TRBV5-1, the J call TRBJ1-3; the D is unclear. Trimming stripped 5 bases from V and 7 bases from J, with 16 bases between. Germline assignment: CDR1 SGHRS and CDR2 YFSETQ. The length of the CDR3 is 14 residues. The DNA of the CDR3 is TGCGCCAGCAGTTTAGACTCACCGGGGAACACCATATATTTT. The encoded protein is CASSLDSPGNTIYF. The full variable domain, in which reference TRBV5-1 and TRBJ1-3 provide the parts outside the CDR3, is KAGVTQTPRYLIKTRGQQVTLSCSPISGHRSVSWYQQTPGQGLQFLFEYFSETQRNKGNFPGRFSGRQFSNSRSEMNVSTLELGDSALYLCASSLDSPGNTIYFGEGSWLTVV.

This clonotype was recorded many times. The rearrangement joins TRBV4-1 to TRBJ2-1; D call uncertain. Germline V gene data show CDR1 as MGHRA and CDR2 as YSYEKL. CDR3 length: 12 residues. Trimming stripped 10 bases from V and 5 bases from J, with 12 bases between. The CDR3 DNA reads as TGCGCCATCAAAGACACGAACAATGAGCAGTTCTTC. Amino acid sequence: CAIKDTNNEQFF.

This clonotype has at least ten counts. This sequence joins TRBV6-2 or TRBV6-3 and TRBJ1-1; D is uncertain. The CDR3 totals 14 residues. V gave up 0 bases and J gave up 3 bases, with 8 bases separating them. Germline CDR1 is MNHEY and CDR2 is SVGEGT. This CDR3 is CASSYSGLYTEAFF. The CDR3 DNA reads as TGTGCCAGCAGTTACTCCGGACTTTACACTGAAGCTTTCTTT.

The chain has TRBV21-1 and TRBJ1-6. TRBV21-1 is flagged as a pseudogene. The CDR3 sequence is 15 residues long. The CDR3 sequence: CASTQGPLPNSPLHF. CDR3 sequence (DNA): TGTGCCAGCACCCAGGGACCGCTACCAAATTCACCCCTCCACTTT.

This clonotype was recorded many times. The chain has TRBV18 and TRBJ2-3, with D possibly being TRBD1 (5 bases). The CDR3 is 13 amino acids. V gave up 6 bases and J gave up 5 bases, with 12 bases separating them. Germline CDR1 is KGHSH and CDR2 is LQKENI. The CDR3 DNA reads TGTGCCAGCTCCCAGACCACAGGAGATACGCAGTATTTT. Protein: CASSQTTGDTQYF. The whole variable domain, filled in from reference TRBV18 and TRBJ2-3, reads NAGVMQNPRHLVRRRGQEARLRCSPMKGHSHVYWYRQLPEEGLKFMVYLQKENIIDESGMPKERFSAEFPKEGPSILRIQQVVRGDSAAYFCASSQTTGDTQYFGPGTRLTVL.

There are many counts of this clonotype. The CDR3 protein is CSADGPYGYTF. The CDR3 DNA follows: TGCAGTGCCGACGGTCCCTATGGCTACACCTTC. The chain uses TRBV20-1 and TRBJ1-2; D not resolved. With 6 bases removed from V and 4 bases from J, the gap between germline ends came to 9 bases. This CDR3 spans 11 amino acids. Germline CDR1 is DFQATT and CDR2 is SNEGSKA (reference sequence).

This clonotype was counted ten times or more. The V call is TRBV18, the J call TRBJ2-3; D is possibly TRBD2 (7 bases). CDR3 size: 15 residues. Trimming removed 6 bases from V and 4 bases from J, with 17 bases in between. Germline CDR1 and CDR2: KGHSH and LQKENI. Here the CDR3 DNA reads TGTGCCAGCTCTATCGAGGGGGGGCCGGCAGATACGCAGTATTTT. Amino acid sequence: CASSIEGGPADTQYF.